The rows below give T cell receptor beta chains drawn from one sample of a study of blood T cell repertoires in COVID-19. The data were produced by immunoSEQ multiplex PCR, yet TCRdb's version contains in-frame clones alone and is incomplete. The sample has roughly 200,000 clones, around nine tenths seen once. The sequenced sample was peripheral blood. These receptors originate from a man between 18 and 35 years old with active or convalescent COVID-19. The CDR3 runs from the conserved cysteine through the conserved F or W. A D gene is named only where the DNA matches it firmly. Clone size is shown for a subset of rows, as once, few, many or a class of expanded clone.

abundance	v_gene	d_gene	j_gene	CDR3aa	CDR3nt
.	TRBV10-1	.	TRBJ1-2	CASRRSGNGYTF	TGCGCCAGCAGACGGTCGGGGAATGGCTACACCTTC
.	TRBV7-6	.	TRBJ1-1	CASSLVRQERTEAFF	TGTGCCAGCAGCTTAGTTCGACAGGAGCGCACTGAAGCTTTCTTT
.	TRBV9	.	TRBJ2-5	CASSVAPGPRETQYF	TGTGCCAGCAGCGTGGCTCCGGGTCCGCGGGAGACCCAGTACTTC
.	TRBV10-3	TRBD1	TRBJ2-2	CAIRPDRGNTGELFF	TGTGCCATCAGACCGGACAGGGGGAACACCGGGGAGCTGTTTTTT
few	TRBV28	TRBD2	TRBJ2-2	CASRLAGTTGELFF	TGTGCCAGCAGGTTAGCGGGGACCACCGGGGAGCTGTTTTTT
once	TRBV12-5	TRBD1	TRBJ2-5	CASGPGQGNQETQYF	TGTGCTAGTGGCCCTGGACAGGGTAACCAAGAGACCCAGTACTTC
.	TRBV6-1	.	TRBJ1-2	CASSERTASNYGYTF	TGTGCCAGCAGTGAAAGGACAGCAAGTAACTATGGCTACACCTTC
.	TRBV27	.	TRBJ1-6	CASTELGSPLHF	TGTGCCAGCACCGAACTCGGGTCACCCCTCCACTTT
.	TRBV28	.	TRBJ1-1	CASNTASLGDTEAFF	TGTGCCAGCAACACGGCCTCCCTCGGGGACACTGAAGCTTTCTTT
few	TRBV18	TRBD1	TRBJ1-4	CASSPRGTGSEKLFF	TGTGCCAGCTCACCACGCGGGACAGGGAGTGAAAAACTGTTTTTT
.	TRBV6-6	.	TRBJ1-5	CASSYIGRGVNQPQHF	TGTGCCAGCAGTTACATCGGCAGGGGAGTCAATCAGCCCCAGCATTTT
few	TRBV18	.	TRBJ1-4	CASSPLPDSSAKLFF	TGTGCCAGCTCACCACTCCCCGATTCCAGCGCAAAACTGTTTTTT
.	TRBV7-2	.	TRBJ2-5	CASSLGGTPGETQYF	TGTGCCAGCAGCTTAGGTGGGACACCGGGGGAGACCCAGTACTTC
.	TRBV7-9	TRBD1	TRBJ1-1	CARAPMGQVNTEAFF	TGTGCCAGAGCCCCGATGGGACAGGTGAACACTGAAGCTTTCTTT
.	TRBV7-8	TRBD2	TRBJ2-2	CASSLSGDPGGTGELFF	TGTGCCAGCAGCCTTAGCGGGGATCCGGGAGGGACCGGGGAGCTGTTTTTT
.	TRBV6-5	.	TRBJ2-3	CASRLTGIDTDTQYF	TGTGCCAGTAGACTCACAGGTATAGACACAGATACGCAGTATTTT
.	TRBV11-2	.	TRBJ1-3	CASSFGTPGNTIYF	TGTGCCAGCAGCTTCGGGACACCTGGAAACACCATATATTTT
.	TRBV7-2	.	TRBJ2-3	CASSAVQGSDTQYF	TGTGCCAGCAGCGCGGTACAGGGATCAGATACGCAGTATTTT
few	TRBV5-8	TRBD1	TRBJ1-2	CASSIRQGGYTF	TGTGCCAGCAGCATACGACAGGGTGGCTACACCTTC
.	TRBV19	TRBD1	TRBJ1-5	CASSITGGNQPQHF	TGTGCCAGTAGTATCACAGGGGGCAATCAGCCCCAGCATTTT
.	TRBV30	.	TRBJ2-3	CAWSVSATSTDTQYF	TGTGCCTGGAGTGTTAGCGCCACTAGCACAGATACGCAGTATTTT
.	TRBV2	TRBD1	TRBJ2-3	CASSPGTGGRTDTQYF	TGTGCCAGCAGTCCCGGGACAGGGGGGAGGACAGATACGCAGTATTTT